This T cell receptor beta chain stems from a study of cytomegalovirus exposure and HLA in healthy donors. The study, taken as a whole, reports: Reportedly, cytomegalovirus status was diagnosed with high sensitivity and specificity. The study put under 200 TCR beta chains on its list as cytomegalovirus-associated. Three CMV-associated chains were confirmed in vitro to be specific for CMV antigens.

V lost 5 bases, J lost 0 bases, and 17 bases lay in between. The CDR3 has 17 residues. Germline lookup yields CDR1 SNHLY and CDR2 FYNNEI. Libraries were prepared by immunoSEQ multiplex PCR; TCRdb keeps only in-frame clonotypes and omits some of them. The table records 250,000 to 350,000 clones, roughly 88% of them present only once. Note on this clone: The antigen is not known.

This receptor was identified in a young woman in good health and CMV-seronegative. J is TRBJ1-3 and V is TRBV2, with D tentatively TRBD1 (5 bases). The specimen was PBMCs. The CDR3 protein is CASSQQAGPFSGNTIYF. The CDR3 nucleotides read TGTGCCAGCAGTCAACAGGCAGGCCCCTTCTCTGGAAACACCATATATTTT.